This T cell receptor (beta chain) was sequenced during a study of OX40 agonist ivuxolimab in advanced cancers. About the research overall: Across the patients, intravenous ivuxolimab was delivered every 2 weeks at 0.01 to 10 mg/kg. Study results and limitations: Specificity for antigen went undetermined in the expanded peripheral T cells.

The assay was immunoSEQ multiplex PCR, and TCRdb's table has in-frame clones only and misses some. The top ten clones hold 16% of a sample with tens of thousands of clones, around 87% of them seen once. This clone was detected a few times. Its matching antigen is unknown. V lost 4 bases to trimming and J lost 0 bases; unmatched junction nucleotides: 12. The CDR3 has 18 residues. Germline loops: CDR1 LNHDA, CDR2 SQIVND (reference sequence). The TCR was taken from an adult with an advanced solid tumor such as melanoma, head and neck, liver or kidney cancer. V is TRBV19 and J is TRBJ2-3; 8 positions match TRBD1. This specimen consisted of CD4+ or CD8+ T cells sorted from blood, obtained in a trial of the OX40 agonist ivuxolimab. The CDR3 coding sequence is TGTGCCAGTAGTACCACCCCGTCGACAGGGGCTAGCACAGATACGCAGTATTTT. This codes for CASSTTPSTGASTDTQYF.